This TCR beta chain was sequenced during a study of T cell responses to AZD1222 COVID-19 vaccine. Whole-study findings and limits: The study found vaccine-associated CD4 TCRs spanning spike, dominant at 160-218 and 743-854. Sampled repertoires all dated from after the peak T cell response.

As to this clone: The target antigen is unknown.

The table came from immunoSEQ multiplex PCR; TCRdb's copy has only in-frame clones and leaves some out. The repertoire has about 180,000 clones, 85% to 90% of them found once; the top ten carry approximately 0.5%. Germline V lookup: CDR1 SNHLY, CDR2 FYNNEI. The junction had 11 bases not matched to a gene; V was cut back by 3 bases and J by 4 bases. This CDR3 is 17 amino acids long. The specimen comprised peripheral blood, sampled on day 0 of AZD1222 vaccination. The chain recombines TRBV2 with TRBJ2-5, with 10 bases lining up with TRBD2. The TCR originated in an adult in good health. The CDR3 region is CASSDGASGGGRETQYF. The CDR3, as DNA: TGTGCCAGCAGTGACGGGGCCAGCGGGGGGGGTCGAGAGACCCAGTACTTC.